This TCR beta chain stems from a study of graft-versus-host responses after intestinal transplantation. Study information: Each of the recipients got a multivisceral, liver-intestinal, or isolated intestinal transplant. Recipients across the board were started on anti-thymocyte globulin induction, then kept on tacrolimus and steroids for around three years. General study findings and limits: Researchers found GvH clones in recipient marrow, and some showed up first in ileum or blood. High graft-versus-host to host-versus-graft clonal ratios were seen in allografts of patients with graft-donor T cell macrochimerism.

Assay used: immunoSEQ multiplex PCR; TCRdb lists only in-frame clones, some missing. The data contain 90,000 or so clones, approximately 80% of them singletons. The germline V gene encodes CDR1 SGHVS and CDR2 FNYEAQ. Trimming pared 4 bases from V and 1 base from J, leaving 19 bases between. This CDR3 is 18 amino acids long. About this clone itself: Its matching antigen is unknown.

The V and J genes are TRBV7-6 and TRBJ2-2; D possibly corresponds to TRBD1 (5 bases). The sequence came from a human donor who received an intestinal transplant. Sample: unstimulated CD4+ T cells sorted from spleen or lymph node cells, taken before intestinal transplant. CDR3 loop: CASSSSISTEMNTGELFF. Written as DNA, the CDR3 is TGTGCCAGCAGCTCCTCTATTTCGACAGAAATGAACACCGGGGAGCTGTTTTTT.